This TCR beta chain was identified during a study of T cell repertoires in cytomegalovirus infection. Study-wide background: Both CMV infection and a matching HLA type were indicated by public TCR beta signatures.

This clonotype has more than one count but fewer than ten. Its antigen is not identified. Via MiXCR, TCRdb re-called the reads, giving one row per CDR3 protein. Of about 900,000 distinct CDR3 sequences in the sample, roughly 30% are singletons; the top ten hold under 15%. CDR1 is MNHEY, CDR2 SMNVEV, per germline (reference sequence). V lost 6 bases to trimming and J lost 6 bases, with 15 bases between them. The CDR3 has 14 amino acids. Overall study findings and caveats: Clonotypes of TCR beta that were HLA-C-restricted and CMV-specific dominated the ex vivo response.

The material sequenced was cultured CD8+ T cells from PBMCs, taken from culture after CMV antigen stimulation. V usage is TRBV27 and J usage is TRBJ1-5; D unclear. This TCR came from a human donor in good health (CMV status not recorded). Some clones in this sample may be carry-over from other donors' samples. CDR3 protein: CASSLGLPGQPQHF. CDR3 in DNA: TGTGCCAGCAGCCTAGGCTTGCCGGGTCAGCCCCAGCATTTT.